This TCR beta chain was retrieved from a study of shared clonotypes between healthy human individuals. About the research overall: The study used three CD4 naive, three CD4 memory, two CD8 naive and one CD8 memory plate per donor. Study observations and caveats: About 5% of naive CD4 clonotypes were common to four donors. Generally, estimated richness proved larger in naive subsets than it did in memory subsets.

The donors were adults (healthy and HIV-negative) with no recent acute infections or vaccinations. Regarding this clone: Its antigen remains unknown. One end of the junction is discordant with germline, which a read error may explain.

Looked up from germline, CDR1 is MNHEY and CDR2 is SVGAGI. CDR3 length: 13 amino acids. TCRdb keeps only in-frame clones here, not all; method: immunoSEQ multiplex PCR. The sample has 2.3 million or so clones, approximately 93% seen once; the top ten hold about 0.41%. The chain carries TRBV6-5 and TRBJ2-7, with 10 bases that match TRBD1. Sample: naive CD4+ T cells from PBMCs. Subset meaning: CD45RA+ positively selected. The clonotype comes from a young man in good health. Some clones in this sample may be carry-over from other donors' samples. The CDR3 loop is CASSYSTGGAGNF. The CDR3 nucleotides read TGTGCCAGCAGTTACTCGACAGGGGGCGCCGGCAACTTC.